These 6 T cell receptor beta chains were sequenced from one sample in a study of cytomegalovirus exposure and HLA in healthy donors (dated by TCRdb to about 2017). Libraries were prepared through the immunoSEQ multiplex PCR assay. For the multiplex PCR, a mixture combining 60 forward primers for TCR Vbeta segments and 13 reverse primers for TCR Jbeta segments was used. Here the immuneACCESS table is served through TCRdb, limited to in-frame sequences with V and J called. Missing clones are a known gap in these copies; in checked studies unresolved V genes cover under half, and the rest lacks a known reason. The sample has a few hundred thousand clones on record, about four fifths of them singletons. 0.3% to 0.35% of the sample goes to the ten largest clones. The sequenced sample was PBMCs. The origin of the receptors is a girl aged 2-10 years in good health and CMV-seronegative.

The chain uses TRBV6-6 and TRBJ1-3; 7 positions match TRBD1. The length of the CDR3 is 13 residues. CDR1 and CDR2 from the germline V gene are MNHNY and SVGAGI (reference sequence). V was clipped by 7 bases and J by 3 bases; unmatched bases: 3. CDR3 in DNA: TGTGCCAGCACCCCAGGGGGTGGAAACACCATATATTTT. Its protein product is CASTPGGGNTIYF.

The rearrangement uses TRBV13 and TRBJ2-7; 10 nucleotides align to TRBD2. Germline loops: CDR1 PRHDT, CDR2 FYEKMQ (reference sequence). The CDR3 has 15 residues. The trim removed 5 bases at V and 7 bases at J, leaving 11 bases unmatched. The CDR3, as DNA: TGTGCCAGCAGCGAAATAGCGGGGGGTCAGGAGGAGCAGTACTTC. Encoded protein: CASSEIAGGQEEQYF.

This chain joins TRBV27 and TRBJ1-1; a possible D gene is TRBD1 (5 bases). The germline V gene has CDR1 MNHEY and CDR2 SMNVEV (reference sequence). This CDR3 has 16 amino acids. The V end lost 5 bases, the J end lost 4 bases, and 20 bases lay between the germline ends. The CDR3 bases are TGTGCCAGCAGTACTATCTCCGGGAGAAGGGGCACTGAAGCTTTCTTT. Protein sequence: CASSTISGRRGTEAFF.

The chain employs TRBV30 and TRBJ1-5; TRBD1 is a possible D gene (6 bases). There are 14 residues in the CDR3. Germline V gives CDR1 GTSNPN, CDR2 SVGIG (reference sequence). V lost 2 bases and J lost 3, with 11 bases in between. The CDR3 protein is CAWSSTGINQPQHF. The DNA of the CDR3 is TGTGCCTGGAGTTCCACAGGGATCAATCAGCCCCAGCATTTT.

This chain connects TRBV7-4 to TRBJ2-7; no clear D. Germline lookup yields CDR1 SGHVT and CDR2 SQSDAQ. Trimming left V 3 bases short and J 4 bases short, with 4 bases between. The CDR3 loop spans 11 amino acids. CDR3 coding DNA: TGTGCCAGCAGCTTCAATTACGAGCAGTACTTC. This translates into CASSFNYEQYF.

V usage is TRBV9 and J usage is TRBJ1-4; no reliable D call. This CDR3 region has 16 residues. CDR1 SGDLS and CDR2 YYNGEE come from the germline V gene. V gave up 3 bases and J gave up 0 bases, with 12 bases separating them. In DNA form, the CDR3 reads TGTGCCAGCAGCGAGAGGGTTGGAGCAACTAATGAAAAACTGTTTTTT. As protein: CASSERVGATNEKLFF.